The sequence of this T cell receptor (beta chain) was determined in a study of blood T cell repertoires in COVID-19. The wider study: Acute and convalescent COVID-19 samples came from the United States, Italy and Spain. Sample material is recorded as cDNA or gDNA derived from T cells, B-cell-depleted T cells, or PBMCs.

J gave up 0 bases and V 5 bases, and 7 bases lay outside the gene matches. Germline loops: CDR1 SGHTA, CDR2 FQGTGA. The CDR3 covers 17 residues. Original data processing: It was from reference gene primer amplification that nucleated cell counts were estimated. Sequencing was performed with immunoSEQ multiplex PCR; in TCRdb, only in-frame clones are kept and a portion is missing. V and J calls and clone size are as listed in that table; D and trimming were resolved from the DNA. The sample lists roughly 280,000 clones, roughly 90% occurring once. The sequence derives from a woman aged 45-60 years who had recovered from COVID-19. Specimen: peripheral blood. The rearrangement links TRBV7-3 to TRBJ2-6, with TRBD2 matching over 7 bases. CDR3 sequence: CASSASGTTSGANVLTF. Here the CDR3 DNA reads TGTGCCAGCAGCGCCTCCGGGACTACCTCTGGGGCCAACGTCCTGACTTTC.